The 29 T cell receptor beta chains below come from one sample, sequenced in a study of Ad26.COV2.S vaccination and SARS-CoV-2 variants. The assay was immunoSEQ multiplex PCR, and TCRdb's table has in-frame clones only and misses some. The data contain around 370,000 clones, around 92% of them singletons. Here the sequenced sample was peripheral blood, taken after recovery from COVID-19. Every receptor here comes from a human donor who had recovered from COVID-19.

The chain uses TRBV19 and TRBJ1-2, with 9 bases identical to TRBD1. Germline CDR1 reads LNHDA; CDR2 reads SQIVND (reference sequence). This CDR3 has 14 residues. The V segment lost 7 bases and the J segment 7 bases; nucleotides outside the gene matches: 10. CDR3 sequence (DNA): TGTGCCAGTACGGAGACCGGACAGGGGTTTGGCTACACCTTC. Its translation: CASTETGQGFGYTF.

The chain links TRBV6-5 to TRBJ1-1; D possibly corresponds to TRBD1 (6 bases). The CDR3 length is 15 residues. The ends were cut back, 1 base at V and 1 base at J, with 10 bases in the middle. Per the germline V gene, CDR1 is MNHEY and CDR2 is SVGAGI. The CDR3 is CASSYWARGNTEAFF. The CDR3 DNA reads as TGTGCCAGCAGTTACTGGGCCAGGGGGAACACTGAAGCTTTCTTT.

CDR3 sequence (DNA): TGTGCCAGCTCACCAAAGGGACTAGCACTGGGAGAGCAGTACTTC. It encodes CASSPKGLALGEQYF. The J gene is TRBJ2-7, the V gene TRBV18, with 9 bases identical to TRBD2. J was trimmed by 7 bases and V by 2 bases; bases with no gene match: 9. The CDR3 length is 15 residues. Germline V gene lookup returns CDR1 KGHSH and CDR2 LQKENI.

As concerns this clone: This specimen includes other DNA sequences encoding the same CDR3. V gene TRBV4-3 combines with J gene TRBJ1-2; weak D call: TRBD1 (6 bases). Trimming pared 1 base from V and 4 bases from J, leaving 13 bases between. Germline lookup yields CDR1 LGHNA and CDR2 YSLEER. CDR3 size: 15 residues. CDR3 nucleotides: TGCGCCAGCAGCCAAGCGAGAGGGGGTGGCTATGGCTACACCTTC. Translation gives CASSQARGGGYGYTF.

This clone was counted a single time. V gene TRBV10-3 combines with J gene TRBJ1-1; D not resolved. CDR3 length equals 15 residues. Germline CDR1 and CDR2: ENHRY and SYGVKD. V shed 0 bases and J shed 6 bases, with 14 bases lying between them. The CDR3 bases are TGTGCCATCAGTGAGTCAGGTACACCCATGGCTGAAGCTTTCTTT. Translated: CAISESGTPMAEAFF.

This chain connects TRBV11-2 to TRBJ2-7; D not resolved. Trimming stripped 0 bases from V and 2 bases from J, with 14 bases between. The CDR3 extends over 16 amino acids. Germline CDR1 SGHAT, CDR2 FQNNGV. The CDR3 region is CASSLELSSRPYEQYF. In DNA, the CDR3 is TGTGCCAGCAGCTTAGAGTTGTCTTCTCGACCCTACGAGCAGTACTTC.

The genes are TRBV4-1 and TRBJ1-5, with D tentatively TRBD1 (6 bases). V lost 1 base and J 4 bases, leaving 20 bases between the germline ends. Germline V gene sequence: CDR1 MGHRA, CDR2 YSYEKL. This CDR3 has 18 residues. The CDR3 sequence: CASSQVGGGGFANQPQHF. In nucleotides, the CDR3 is TGCGCCAGCAGCCAAGTCGGGGGGGGCGGTTTTGCAAATCAGCCCCAGCATTTT.

The CDR3 is CASPPTGPMNTEAFF. The CDR3 DNA is TGTGCCAGCCCCCCGACAGGGCCCATGAACACTGAAGCTTTCTTT. V is TRBV6-6 and J is TRBJ1-1, with 7 bases fitting TRBD1. After removal of 8 bases from V and 0 bases from J, the junction contained 9 bases not matched to a gene. The CDR3 runs 15 residues. Germline V lookup: CDR1 MNHNY, CDR2 SVGAGI (reference sequence).

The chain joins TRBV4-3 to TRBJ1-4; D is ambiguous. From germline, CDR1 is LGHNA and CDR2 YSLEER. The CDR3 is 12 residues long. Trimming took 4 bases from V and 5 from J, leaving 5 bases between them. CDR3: CASSPGNEKLFF. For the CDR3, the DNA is TGCGCCAGCAGCCCTGGGAATGAAAAACTGTTTTTT.

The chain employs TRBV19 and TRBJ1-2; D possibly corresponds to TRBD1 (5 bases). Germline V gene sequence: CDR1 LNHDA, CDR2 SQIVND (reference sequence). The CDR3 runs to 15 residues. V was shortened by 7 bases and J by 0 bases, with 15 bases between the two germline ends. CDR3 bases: TGTGCCAGTAATTGGAGACAGCAAGCTAACTATGGCTACACCTTC. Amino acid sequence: CASNWRQQANYGYTF.

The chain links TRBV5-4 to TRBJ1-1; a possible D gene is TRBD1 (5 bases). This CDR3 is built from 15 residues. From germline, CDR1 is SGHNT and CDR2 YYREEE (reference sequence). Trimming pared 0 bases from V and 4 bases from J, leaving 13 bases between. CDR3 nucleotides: TGTGCCAGCAGCTTGGAATCTACAGGAATCACTGAAGCTTTCTTT. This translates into CASSLESTGITEAFF. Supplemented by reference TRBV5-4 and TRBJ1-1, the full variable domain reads ETGVTQSPTHLIKTRGQQVTLRCSSQSGHNTVSWYQQALGQGPQFIFQYYREEENGRGNFPPRFSGLQFPNYSSELNVNALELDDSALYLCASSLESTGITEAFFGQGTRLTVV.

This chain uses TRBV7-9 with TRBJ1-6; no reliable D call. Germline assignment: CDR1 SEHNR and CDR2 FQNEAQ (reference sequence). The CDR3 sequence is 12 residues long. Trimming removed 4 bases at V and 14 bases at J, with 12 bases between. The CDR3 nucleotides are TGTGCCAGCAGCTCAAAAGGGTATGCCCTCCACTTT. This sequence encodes CASSSKGYALHF.

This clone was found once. DNA of the CDR3: TGCGCCAGCAGCTTGGAGGGGGTTTACAATCAGCCCCAGCATTTT. Protein product: CASSLEGVYNQPQHF. The chain joins TRBV5-1 to TRBJ1-5; D perhaps matches TRBD1 (6 bases). CDR3 length: 15 amino acids. Trimming took off 0 bases at V and 3 bases at J, with 10 bases between the two ends. Germline-derived CDR1 and CDR2 are SGHRS and YFSETQ.

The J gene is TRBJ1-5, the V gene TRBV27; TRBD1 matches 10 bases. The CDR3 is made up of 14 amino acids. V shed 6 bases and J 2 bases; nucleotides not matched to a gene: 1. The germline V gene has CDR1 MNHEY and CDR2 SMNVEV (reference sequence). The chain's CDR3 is CASRGTGGNQPQHF. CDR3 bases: TGTGCCAGCAGGGGGACAGGGGGCAATCAGCCCCAGCATTTT.

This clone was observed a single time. CDR3 coding DNA: TGTGCCAGTAGTGACGGGGGGAATTACTACGAGCAGTACTTC. It specifies CASSDGGNYYEQYF. This chain links TRBV19 with TRBJ2-7; 7 bases fit TRBD2. From germline, CDR1 is LNHDA and CDR2 SQIVND (reference sequence). This CDR3 region has 14 residues. The V gene end was trimmed by 5 bases and the J gene end by 3 bases; junction bases not matched to a gene: 7.

As DNA, the CDR3 is TGTGCCAGTAGTATCCTAGCGGGAGATACGCAGTATTTT. Amino acids: CASSILAGDTQYF. The V and J genes are TRBV19 and TRBJ2-3, with 8 positions matching TRBD2. The ends lost 3 bases at V and 5 bases at J; junction bases unmatched: 1. CDR1 and CDR2 from the germline V gene are LNHDA and SQIVND (reference sequence). This CDR3 spans 13 amino acids.

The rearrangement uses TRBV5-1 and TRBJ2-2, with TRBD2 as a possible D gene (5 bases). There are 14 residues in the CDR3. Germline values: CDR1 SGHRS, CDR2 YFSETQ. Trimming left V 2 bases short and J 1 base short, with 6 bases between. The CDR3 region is CASSFSGNTGELFF. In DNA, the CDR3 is TGCGCCAGCAGCTTCAGCGGGAACACCGGGGAGCTGTTTTTT.

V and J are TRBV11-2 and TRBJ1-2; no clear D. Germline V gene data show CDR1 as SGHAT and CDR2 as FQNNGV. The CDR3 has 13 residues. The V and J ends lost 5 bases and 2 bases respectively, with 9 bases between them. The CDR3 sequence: CASSVSGNYGYTF. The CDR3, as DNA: TGTGCCAGCAGCGTATCAGGAAACTATGGCTACACCTTC.

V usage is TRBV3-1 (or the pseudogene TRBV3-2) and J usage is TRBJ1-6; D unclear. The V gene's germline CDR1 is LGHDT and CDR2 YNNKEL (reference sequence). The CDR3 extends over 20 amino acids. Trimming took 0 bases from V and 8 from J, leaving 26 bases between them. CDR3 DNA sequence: TGTGCCAGCAGCCAAGAAGGCAGTAGTTTAAGGGTCCCCGGGGATTCACCCCTCCACTTT. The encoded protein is CASSQEGSSLRVPGDSPLHF.

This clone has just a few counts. Written as DNA, the CDR3 is TGTGCCAGCAGCTTAGAGGGGGACTGGCAGATGAATGAGCAGTTCTTC. Protein sequence: CASSLEGDWQMNEQFF. The genes are TRBV13 and TRBJ2-1, with D possibly called TRBD1 or TRBD2 (6 bases each). The CDR3 length is 16 residues. Germline lookup yields CDR1 PRHDT and CDR2 FYEKMQ (reference sequence). V lost 1 base to trimming and J lost 7 bases, with 17 bases between them.

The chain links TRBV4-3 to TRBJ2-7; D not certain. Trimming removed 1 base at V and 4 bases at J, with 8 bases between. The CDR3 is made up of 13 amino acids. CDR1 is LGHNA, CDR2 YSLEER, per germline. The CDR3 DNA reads TGCGCCAGCAGCCAAGTTCTTACTTACGAGCAGTACTTC. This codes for CASSQVLTYEQYF.

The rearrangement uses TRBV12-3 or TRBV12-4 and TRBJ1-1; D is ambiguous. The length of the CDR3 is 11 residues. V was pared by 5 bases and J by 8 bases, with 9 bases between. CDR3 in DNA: TGTGCCAGCAGTCCGGATAGGGAAGCTTTCTTT. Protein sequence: CASSPDREAFF.

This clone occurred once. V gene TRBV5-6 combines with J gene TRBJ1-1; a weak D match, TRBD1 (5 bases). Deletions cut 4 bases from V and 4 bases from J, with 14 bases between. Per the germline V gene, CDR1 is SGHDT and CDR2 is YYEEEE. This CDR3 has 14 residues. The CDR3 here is CASSGGGWGTEAFF. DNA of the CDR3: TGTGCCAGCAGCGGGGGAGGATGGGGCACTGAAGCTTTCTTT. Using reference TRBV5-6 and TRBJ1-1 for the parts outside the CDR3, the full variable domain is DAGVTQSPTHLIKTRGQQVTLRCSPKSGHDTVSWYQQALGQGPQFIFQYYEEEERQRGNFPDRFSGHQFPNYSSELNVNALLLGDSALYLCASSGGGWGTEAFFGQGTRLTVV.

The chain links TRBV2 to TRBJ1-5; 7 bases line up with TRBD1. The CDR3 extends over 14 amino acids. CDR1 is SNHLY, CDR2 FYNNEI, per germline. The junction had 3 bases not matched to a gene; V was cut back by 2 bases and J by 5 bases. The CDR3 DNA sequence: TGTGCCAGCAGTGAACGAGGGGGCCATCAGCCCCAGCATTTT. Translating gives CASSERGGHQPQHF.

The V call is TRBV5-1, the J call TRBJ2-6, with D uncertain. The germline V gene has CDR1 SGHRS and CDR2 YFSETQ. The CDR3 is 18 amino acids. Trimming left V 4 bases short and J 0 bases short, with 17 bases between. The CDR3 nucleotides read TGCGCCAGCAGCGTGGCCCCGGGCGTTAGCTCTGGGGCCAACGTCCTGACTTTC. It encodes CASSVAPGVSSGANVLTF. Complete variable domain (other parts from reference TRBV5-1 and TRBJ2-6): KAGVTQTPRYLIKTRGQQVTLSCSPISGHRSVSWYQQTPGQGLQFLFEYFSETQRNKGNFPGRFSGRQFSNSRSEMNVSTLELGDSALYLCASSVAPGVSSGANVLTFGAGSRLTVL.

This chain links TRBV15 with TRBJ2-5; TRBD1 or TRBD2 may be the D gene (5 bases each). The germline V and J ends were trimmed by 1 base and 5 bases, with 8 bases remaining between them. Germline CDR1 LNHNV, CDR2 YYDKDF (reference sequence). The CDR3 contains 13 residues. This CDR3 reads CATSRAGGETQYF. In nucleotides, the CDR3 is TGTGCCACCAGCAGAGCTGGGGGTGAGACCCAGTACTTC.

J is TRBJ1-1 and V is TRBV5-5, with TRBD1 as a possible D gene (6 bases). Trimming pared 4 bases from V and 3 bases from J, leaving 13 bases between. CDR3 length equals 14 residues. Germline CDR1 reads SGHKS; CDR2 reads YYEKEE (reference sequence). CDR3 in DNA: TGTGCCAGCAGCATACAGGGTATGGACACTGAAGCTTTCTTT. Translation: CASSIQGMDTEAFF.

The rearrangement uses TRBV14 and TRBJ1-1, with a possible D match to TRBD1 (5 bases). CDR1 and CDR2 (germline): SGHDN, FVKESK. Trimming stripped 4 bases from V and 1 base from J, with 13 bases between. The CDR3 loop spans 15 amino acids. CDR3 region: CASSRPGRENTEAFF. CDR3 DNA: TGTGCCAGCAGCCGCCCAGGGAGGGAGAACACTGAAGCTTTCTTT.

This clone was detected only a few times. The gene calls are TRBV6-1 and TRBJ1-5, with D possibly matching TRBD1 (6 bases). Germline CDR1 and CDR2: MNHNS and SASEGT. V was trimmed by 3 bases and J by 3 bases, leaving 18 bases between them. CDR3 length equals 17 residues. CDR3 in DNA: TGTGCCAGCAGTGACCGACAGGTTGGAAGTAACAATCAGCCCCAGCATTTT. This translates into CASSDRQVGSNNQPQHF.